Listed below are T cell receptor beta chains from one sample, sequenced in a study of blood T cell repertoires in COVID-19. The table came from immunoSEQ multiplex PCR; TCRdb's copy has only in-frame clones and leaves some out. Of approximately 190,000 clones listed, under 90% are singletons. The sequenced sample was peripheral blood. Source of these receptors: a human donor in a cohort sampled during active COVID-19. Each CDR3 is given with its conserved first and last residue. A D gene is named only where the DNA matches it firmly. Not all rows give a size; the values are once, few, many and, for expanded clones, a class.

abundance	len	v_gene	j_gene	d_gene	CDR3nt	CDR3aa
.	12	TRBV30	TRBJ1-5	.	TGTGCCTGGAAGTCGGGGAATCAGCCCCAGCATTTT	CAWKSGNQPQHF
few	14	TRBV5-1	TRBJ1-1	.	TGCGCCAGCAGCTTCAGTGCCTGGAACACTGAAGCTTTCTTT	CASSFSAWNTEAFF
.	11	TRBV29-1	TRBJ1-2	TRBD1	TGCAGCGCGGGACAGGGGACGGGCTACACCTTC	CSAGQGTGYTF
.	15	TRBV19	TRBJ2-1	TRBD2	TGTGCCAGTAGTCCCGGGGGGGTCTCCTACAATGAGCAGTTCTTC	CASSPGGVSYNEQFF
.	17	TRBV7-2	TRBJ2-2	.	TGTGCCAGCAGTACGATTCTAGCGTCCCAATCACCGGGGGAGCTGTTTTTT	CASSTILASQSPGELFF
.	14	TRBV30	TRBJ2-2	TRBD1	TGTGCCTACCCGACAGGGACGAACACCGGGGAGCTGTTTTTT	CAYPTGTNTGELFF
.	12	TRBV3-1/TRBV3-2	TRBJ2-3	.	TGTGCCAGCAGCCGGGGACAAACCACGCAGTATTTT	CASSRGQTTQYF
.	13	TRBV7-9	TRBJ1-2	.	TGTGCCAGCAGCTTAGCTGGGGCGCGAGGCTACACCTTC	CASSLAGARGYTF
.	11	TRBV20-1	TRBJ2-7	.	TGCAGTGCTGGCAGGACCTACGAGCAGTACTTC	CSAGRTYEQYF
.	15	TRBV2	TRBJ2-1	.	TGTGCCAGCAGTGGGGAGAGGGTGGCCTACAATGAGCAGTTCTTC	CASSGERVAYNEQFF
.	15	TRBV5-1	TRBJ2-1	TRBD2	TGCGCCAGTGAGGGTTTGGCGGGAGCCTACAATGAGCAGTTCTTC	CASEGLAGAYNEQFF
few	14	TRBV5-1	TRBJ1-5	.	TGCGCCAGCAGCTCCGGTTATAGCAATCAGCCCCAGCATTTT	CASSSGYSNQPQHF
.	13	TRBV29-1	TRBJ2-1	.	TGCAGCGTTGTAAGGACAGTCAAAGGTGAGCAGTTCTTC	CSVVRTVKGEQFF
.	14	TRBV24-1	TRBJ2-5	.	TGTGCCACCAGTGAGCAAGGTTCAGGAGAGACCCAGTACTTC	CATSEQGSGETQYF
.	16	TRBV10-3	TRBJ2-1	.	TGTGCCATCAGTGAGTCAGGCGGGATCTCCTACAATGAGCAGTTCTTC	CAISESGGISYNEQFF
.	16	TRBV30	TRBJ2-2	TRBD1	TGTGCCTGGAGTGGTCAGGGGGCGAGCAACACCGGGGAGCTGTTTTTT	CAWSGQGASNTGELFF
.	11	TRBV6-6	TRBJ2-7	.	TGTGCCAGCAGCCAATCCTACGAGCAGTACTTC	CASSQSYEQYF